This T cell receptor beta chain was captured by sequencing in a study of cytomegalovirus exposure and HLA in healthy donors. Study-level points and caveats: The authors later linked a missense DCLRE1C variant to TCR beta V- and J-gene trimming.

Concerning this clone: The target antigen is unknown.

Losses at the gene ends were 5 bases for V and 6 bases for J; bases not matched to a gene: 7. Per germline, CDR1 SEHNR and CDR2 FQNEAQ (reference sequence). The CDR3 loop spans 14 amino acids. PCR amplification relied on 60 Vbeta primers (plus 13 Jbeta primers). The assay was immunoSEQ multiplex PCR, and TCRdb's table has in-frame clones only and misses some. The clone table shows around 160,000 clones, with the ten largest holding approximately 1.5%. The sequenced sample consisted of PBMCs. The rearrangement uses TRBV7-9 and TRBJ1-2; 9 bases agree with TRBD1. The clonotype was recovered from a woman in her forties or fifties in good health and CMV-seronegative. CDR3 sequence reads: CASSPRGTGNGYTF. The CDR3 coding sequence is TGTGCCAGCAGCCCCCGAGGGACAGGGAATGGCTACACCTTC.